This TCR beta chain came from a study of Tregs in tolerant kidney transplant recipients (dated by TCRdb to between 2018 and 2021). Regarding the complete study: Before combined kidney and bone marrow transplantation, this study identified donor-specific regulatory T cells using TCRbeta sequencing and then followed those same cells after transplant. TCRbeta repertoire sequencing was used in 3 healthy controls to compare several methods for expanding Tregs specific for an allogeneic donor.

Remarks on this clone: This receptor's antigen is unknown. No per-base quality is available; no much larger clone lies one base away.

Overall results and qualifications from the work: The study was constrained by small patient numbers, and validation of the findings is required in larger populations and under other immunosuppression protocols. Biological reproducibility was not directly addressed, though technical replication error appeared minimal. Expanding Tregs with activated donor B cells appeared to identify the most biologically relevant and donor-specific TCRbeta repertoire.

Unstimulated Tregs (CD4+CD25+CD127-), CD4+ non-Tregs (CD4+CD25-), CD4 and CD8 cells were FACS-sorted from thawed PBMCs. Healthy control blood was obtained either as purchased buffy coats or from healthy volunteers. Healthy control blood was processed to PBMCs by Ficoll density gradient and cryopreserved, and patient PBMCs were collected before and after transplant. For TCRbeta CDR3 sequencing, genomic DNA from the sorted cells was extracted using the QIAGEN DNeasy Blood and Tissue Kit. High-throughput TCRbeta CDR3 sequencing, which included PCR amplification with bias correction and internal controls, was done commercially through immunoSEQ. In the paper's pipeline: Unique productive TCRbeta sequences were defined by CDR3 nucleotide sequence where primers matched, and otherwise by CDR3 amino acid sequence together with Vbeta and Jbeta genes. Sorting error was corrected by removing sequences shared between sorted populations at a frequency ratio of 2:1 or less, and the remaining shared sequences were assigned to the higher population. A sequence counted as donor-reactive if, in CFSE-low cells, the sequence had a frequency of at least 0.01% and was expanded at least 5-fold compared with unstimulated cells. Jensen-Shannon divergence calculated on the top 100 TCRbeta sequences ranked by frequency was used to measure repertoire divergence. For samples with multiple sequencing runs, sorting error was corrected separately for each run before the runs were pooled. In its TCRdb copy, this immuneACCESS table keeps in-frame sequences only and misses some clones. Where compared with another copy, unresolved V genes explain less than half of these, and the others have no known cause. The V and J calls and the clone size are those of that table, but D and trimming were determined from the DNA. For this sample there are approximately 60,000 clones; around 83% appear just once. More than 4% of the sample is in the top ten clones.

Reading the germline V gene gives CDR1 LGHNA and CDR2 YSLEER. The CDR3, cysteine through phenylalanine, is 16 amino acids long. Here the CDR3 DNA is all that survives: 48 bases in frame from base 1. V trim: 1 base; J trim: 4 bases; unmatched bases: 7. Source material: CD4+ T cells from blood. The sequence links TRBV4-3 to TRBJ2-3; the central 8 bases match TRBD1. This clonotype was obtained from a human donor in good health. Read as DNA, the sequence is TGCGCCAGCAGCCAAGGAGGACAGGGAAGGGCAGATACGCAGTATTTT. It translates as CASSQGGQGRADTQYF.